Listed below are T cell receptor beta chains from one sample, sequenced in a study of blood T cell repertoires in COVID-19. Profiled with immunoSEQ multiplex PCR; TCRdb holds only in-frame clones, not every one. The sample lists about 200,000 clones; 90% were seen once. The sample was peripheral blood. The receptor source for this set is a middle-aged man with acute or convalescent COVID-19. Both conserved end residues are part of each CDR3. Fields, in order: V gene, D gene, clone size, J gene, CDR3 DNA, CDR3 protein. The D gene is left open where the match is weak. Size values are once, few and many counts, or a class for expanded clones, and some rows have none.

>TRBV2|TRBD2|-|TRBJ2-7
TGTGCCACGCAACTAGCGGGAGGAATCTACGAGCAGTACTTC
CATQLAGGIYEQYF
>TRBV5-4|-|-|TRBJ2-3
TGTGCCAGCAGCGGATTAGGGGAAGGGGATACGCAGTATTTT
CASSGLGEGDTQYF
>TRBV3-1/TRBV3-2|-|-|TRBJ2-7
TGTGCCAGCAGCCAACAGGGCGGATCCTACGAGCAGTACTTC
CASSQQGGSYEQYF
>TRBV7-6|-|-|TRBJ2-2
TGTGCCAGCAAAAGGGGGGGAGGAACGAACACCGGGGAGCTGTTTTTT
CASKRGGGTNTGELFF
>TRBV27|-|-|TRBJ2-2
TGTGCCAGCAGCTCTAGTCTCACCGGGGAGCTGTTTTTT
CASSSSLTGELFF
>TRBV4-1|TRBD1|-|TRBJ1-1
TGCGCCAGCAGCCAAGCCCGGACAGGGCGTACGGGAGGTGCTTTCTTT
CASSQARTGRTGGAFF
>TRBV6-5|-|-|TRBJ2-5
TGTGCCAGCAGGCGACTCCCCGGGGGACAAGAGACCCAGTACTTC
CASRRLPGGQETQYF
>TRBV15|TRBD2|-|TRBJ2-3
TGTGCCACCAGACTAGCGGGTAGCACAGATACGCAGTATTTT
CATRLAGSTDTQYF
>TRBV11-1|TRBD1|-|TRBJ2-2
TGTGCCAGCAGCTTAGAAACAGGGGGCCGGGAGCTGTTTTTT
CASSLETGGRELFF
>TRBV6-5|-|-|TRBJ2-2
TGTGCCGCTGGGGGCCAGAACACCGGGGAGCTGTTTTTT
CAAGGQNTGELFF
>TRBV7-2|TRBD2|once|TRBJ2-7
TGTGCCAGCAGCCCAGGTAGCGGGTCCTACGAGCAGTACTTC
CASSPGSGSYEQYF
>TRBV5-5|-|-|TRBJ2-2
TGTGCCAGCAGCTTCACAGGGTTTGTCACCGGGGAGCTGTTTTTT
CASSFTGFVTGELFF
>TRBV6-2/TRBV6-3|TRBD1|-|TRBJ1-6
TGTGCCAGCAGTTCGGGGACAGGGGGCAAGGACTTGAATTCACCCCTCCACTTT
CASSSGTGGKDLNSPLHF
>TRBV18|-|-|TRBJ1-4
TGTGCCAGCTCACCCCAACGGGGGGTGTGGGAAAAACTGTTTTTT
CASSPQRGVWEKLFF
>TRBV7-2|-|-|TRBJ1-2
TGTGCCAGCAGCTTGCAGACTAACTATGGCTACACCTTC
CASSLQTNYGYTF
>TRBV18|-|-|TRBJ2-1
TGTGCCAGCACTCTAACACAGAGCTCCTACAATGAGCAGTTCTTC
CASTLTQSSYNEQFF
>TRBV11-3|-|-|TRBJ2-2
TGTGCCAGCAGCTTCGGGGGGCCCTTCGGCACCGGGGAGCTGTTTTTT
CASSFGGPFGTGELFF
>TRBV20-1|-|-|TRBJ1-2
TGCAGTCCCCTTATCGATGGCTACACCTTC
CSPLIDGYTF
>TRBV7-2|-|-|TRBJ1-5
TGTGCCAGCAGCTTTTACAGGGACGATCAGCCCCAGCATTTT
CASSFYRDDQPQHF
>TRBV28|-|-|TRBJ2-3
TGTGCCAGCAGTTTTTCCGCAGATACGCAGTATTTT
CASSFSADTQYF
>TRBV9|-|once|TRBJ2-3
TGTGCCAGCAGCGTAGGCGGCAAAACGCAGTATTTT
CASSVGGKTQYF
>TRBV25-1|-|-|TRBJ1-5
TGTGCCAGCAGGCGCCCCGAAGTTCGACCCCAGCATTTT
CASRRPEVRPQHF
>TRBV28|TRBD1|-|TRBJ1-2
TGTGCCAGCAGTTTAGGCCCCGGACAGGGCGATAACTATGGCTACACCTTC
CASSLGPGQGDNYGYTF
>TRBV7-8|-|few|TRBJ2-3
TGTGCCAGCAGCTTTCGCCGGAACCGCAGGGATACGCAGTATTTT
CASSFRRNRRDTQYF
>TRBV2|TRBD2|-|TRBJ2-5
TGTGCCAGCAGCGAAGGACTAGCGGGAGGGGGCGGGGAGACCCAGTACTTC
CASSEGLAGGGGETQYF
>TRBV9|-|few|TRBJ1-6
TGTGCCAGCCGGCGGGGACTAGATTCACCCCTCCACTTT
CASRRGLDSPLHF
>TRBV3-1/TRBV3-2|-|once|TRBJ2-3
TGTGCCAGCAGCCCCCGGGAAACAGATACGCAGTATTTT
CASSPRETDTQYF
>TRBV10-3|TRBD1|-|TRBJ1-6
TGTGCCATCAGTGAGTTTGGGACAGAGTATAATTCACCCCTCCACTTT
CAISEFGTEYNSPLHF
>TRBV29-1|-|once|TRBJ2-3
TGCAGCGCCCGCCCCGCGTTTTTGTTCACAGATACGCAGTATTTT
CSARPAFLFTDTQYF